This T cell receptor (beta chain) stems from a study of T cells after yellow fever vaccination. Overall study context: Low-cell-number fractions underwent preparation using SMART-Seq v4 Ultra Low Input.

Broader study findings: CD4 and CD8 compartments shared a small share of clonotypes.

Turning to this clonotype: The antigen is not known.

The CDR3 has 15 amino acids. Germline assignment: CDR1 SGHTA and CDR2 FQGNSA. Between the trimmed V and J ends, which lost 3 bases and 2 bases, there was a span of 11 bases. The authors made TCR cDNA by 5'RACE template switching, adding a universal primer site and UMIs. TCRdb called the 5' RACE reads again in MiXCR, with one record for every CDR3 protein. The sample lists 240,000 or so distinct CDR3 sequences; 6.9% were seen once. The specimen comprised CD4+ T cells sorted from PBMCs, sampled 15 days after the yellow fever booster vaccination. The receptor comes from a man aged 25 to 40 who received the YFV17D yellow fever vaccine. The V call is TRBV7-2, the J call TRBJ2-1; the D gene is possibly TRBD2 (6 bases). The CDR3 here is CASSLGLGTYNEQFF. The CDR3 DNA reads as TGTGCCAGCAGCTTGGGACTGGGGACCTACAATGAGCAGTTCTTC.